These 7 T cell receptor beta chains originate from one sample sequenced in a study of cytomegalovirus exposure and HLA in healthy donors. In the PCR, 60 Vbeta and 13 Jbeta primers were used. This table comes from immunoSEQ multiplex PCR, and its TCRdb copy is limited to in-frame clones, with some not included. The sample includes over 130,000 clones, more than 75% of them seen just once. Sequenced material: PBMCs. Every receptor here comes from a man in his forties in good health and CMV-seronegative.

This chain links TRBV10-3 with TRBJ2-1; 10 bases are a match to TRBD1. The germline gives CDR1 ENHRY, CDR2 SYGVKD. J lost 6 bases, V lost 10 bases, and 12 bases had no gene match. The CDR3 has 15 amino acids. The CDR3 reads CATISGTGAGNEQFF. As DNA, the CDR3 is TGTGCCACCATATCCGGGACAGGGGCTGGCAATGAGCAGTTCTTC.

This clone was counted a single time. The chain combines TRBV20-1 with TRBJ2-1; D is unresolved. V shed 0 bases and J shed 8 bases, with 5 bases lying between them. The germline gives CDR1 DFQATT, CDR2 SNEGSKA (reference sequence). The CDR3 covers 11 residues. The CDR3 region is CSARDLYEQFF. The CDR3 nucleotides are TGCAGTGCTAGAGATCTGTATGAGCAGTTCTTC.

The V call is TRBV6-5, the J call TRBJ2-2; D possibly corresponds to TRBD1 (5 bases). CDR1 and CDR2 from the germline V gene are MNHEY and SVGAGI. Deletions cut 6 bases from V and 7 bases from J, with 15 bases between. CDR3 length equals 14 residues. CDR3 bases: TGTGCCAGCAGCCAGGGCCTTCCCGGCGGGGAGCTGTTTTTT. Protein product: CASSQGLPGGELFF.

The V gene is TRBV7-6, the J gene TRBJ2-1; TRBD2 agrees at 7 bases. V lost 3 bases to trimming and J lost 16 bases; unmatched junction nucleotides: 15. CDR1 is SGHVS and CDR2 is FNYEAQ in the germline V gene. This CDR3 spans 14 amino acids. The CDR3 loop reads CASSFPQIQAGLFF. The CDR3 nucleotides read TGTGCCAGCAGCTTCCCCCAAATTCAAGCGGGGCTATTCTTC.

V is TRBV6-1 and J is TRBJ2-5; the D gene is possibly TRBD1 (6 bases). Trimming removed 6 bases from V and 11 bases from J, with 22 bases in between. There are 14 residues in the CDR3. CDR1 MNHNS and CDR2 SASEGT come from the germline V gene. CDR3 nucleotides: TGTGCCAGCAGCGCAGGGACACAGGCGGGTGAGCAGTACTTC. It encodes CASSAGTQAGEQYF.

The chain has TRBV6-1 and TRBJ2-7, with 7 positions matching TRBD1. This CDR3 region has 15 residues. Trimming took 3 bases from V and 2 from J; bases not matched to a gene: 7. Germline loops: CDR1 MNHNS, CDR2 SASEGT. This CDR3 is CASSDPRDSPYEQYF. Written as DNA, the CDR3 is TGTGCCAGCAGTGATCCCCGGGACAGTCCCTACGAGCAGTACTTC.

The chain carries TRBV9 and TRBJ1-1, with D possibly TRBD1 on 6 matching bases. This CDR3 contains 15 residues. Trimming stripped 6 bases from V and 1 base from J, with 16 bases between. CDR1 is SGDLS, CDR2 YYNGEE, per germline. The CDR3 protein is CASTQTGGANTEAFF. The CDR3 DNA reads as TGTGCCAGCACCCAGACGGGGGGGGCGAACACTGAAGCTTTCTTT.